This is a list of T cell receptor beta chains from one sample in a study of vaccination and CD4 T cells after COVID-19. No cognate antigen is known for these TCRs. TCRdb ran MiXCR on the PCR reads and lists one entry per CDR3 protein. The data show roughly 8,000 distinct CDR3 sequences, approximately 50% seen once. The specimen was CD4+ T cells from blood, cultured in vitro. The source is a human donor who had recovered from COVID-19. The CDR3 runs from the conserved cysteine through the conserved F or W. The order of the fields is D gene, V gene, J gene, clone size, CDR3 DNA, CDR3 protein. The D gene is left open where the match is weak. For some rows the clone size is stated as once, few or many, or as a class when expanded; others skip it.

d_gene: TRBD2
v_gene: TRBV7-3
j_gene: TRBJ2-7
abundance: -
CDR3nt: TGTGCCAGCAGCTCCGGGACTAGCGGCTCCTGCGAGCAGTACTTC
CDR3aa: CASSSGTSGSCEQYF

d_gene: TRBD2
v_gene: TRBV6-1
j_gene: TRBJ2-7
abundance: few
CDR3nt: TGTGCCAGCAGGTCGGGACTAGCGGGAGGGGCCTACGAGCAGTACTTC
CDR3aa: CASRSGLAGGAYEQYF

d_gene: -
v_gene: TRBV11-3
j_gene: TRBJ2-1
abundance: -
CDR3nt: TGTGCCAGCAGCTTAGAGGGTAGGGCACCTAACAATGAGCAGTTCTTC
CDR3aa: CASSLEGRAPNNEQFF

d_gene: TRBD1
v_gene: TRBV6-5
j_gene: TRBJ1-1
abundance: -
CDR3nt: TGTGCCAGCAGTTACTTTGGCAGGGGGCCCACTGAAGCTTTCTTT
CDR3aa: CASSYFGRGPTEAFF

d_gene: -
v_gene: TRBV6-1
j_gene: TRBJ1-6
abundance: medium-sized
CDR3nt: TGTGCCAGCAGTGAGCAGACAAAAGGGACGACACCCCTCCACTTT
CDR3aa: CASSEQTKGTTPLHF

d_gene: TRBD2
v_gene: TRBV20-1
j_gene: TRBJ2-3
abundance: -
CDR3nt: TGCAGTGCTAGGAACTCGGGAGGCCGCACAGATACGCAGTATTTT
CDR3aa: CSARNSGGRTDTQYF

d_gene: TRBD1
v_gene: TRBV7-2
j_gene: TRBJ2-1
abundance: few
CDR3nt: TGTGCCAGCAGCTTAGCGGCTGACAGGGGATATTACAATGAGCAGTTCTTC
CDR3aa: CASSLAADRGYYNEQFF

d_gene: -
v_gene: TRBV12-3/TRBV12-4
j_gene: TRBJ2-7
abundance: -
CDR3nt: TGTGCCAGCAGTTTAGCGTCCCAGGGCCACGAGCAGTACTTC
CDR3aa: CASSLASQGHEQYF

d_gene: TRBD1
v_gene: TRBV11-3
j_gene: TRBJ2-1
abundance: -
CDR3nt: TGTGCCAGCAGTCCGGGACAGGCTATCGGGGAGCAGTTCTTC
CDR3aa: CASSPGQAIGEQFF

d_gene: TRBD1
v_gene: TRBV6-1
j_gene: TRBJ1-2
abundance: -
CDR3nt: TGTGCCAGCAGTGTAAAACGGACAGGGAACGGCTACACCTTC
CDR3aa: CASSVKRTGNGYTF

d_gene: -
v_gene: TRBV10-3
j_gene: TRBJ2-3
abundance: -
CDR3nt: TGTGCCATCAGTGAGTCCCCGGACCTCGTCGCGTACACGCAGTATTTT
CDR3aa: CAISESPDLVAYTQYF

d_gene: -
v_gene: TRBV15
j_gene: TRBJ2-7
abundance: -
CDR3nt: TGTGCCACCAGCAGAGATCGGTACCGCTCCTACGAGCAGTACTTC
CDR3aa: CATSRDRYRSYEQYF

d_gene: TRBD1
v_gene: TRBV7-6
j_gene: TRBJ1-3
abundance: -
CDR3nt: TGTGCCAGCGGGCAGGGGGCAGAGAGAGGAAACACCATATATTTT
CDR3aa: CASGQGAERGNTIYF

d_gene: TRBD1
v_gene: TRBV6-1
j_gene: TRBJ1-3
abundance: -
CDR3nt: TGTGCCAGCAGCCGCGGGACAGGGGTTATTGGAAACACCATATATTTT
CDR3aa: CASSRGTGVIGNTIYF

d_gene: TRBD2
v_gene: TRBV4-2
j_gene: TRBJ2-2
abundance: -
CDR3nt: TGTGCCAGCAGCCAAGGGGCCGGGAGGGCCGGGGAGCTGTTTTTT
CDR3aa: CASSQGAGRAGELFF

d_gene: TRBD2
v_gene: TRBV12-3/TRBV12-4
j_gene: TRBJ2-2
abundance: -
CDR3nt: TGTGCCAGCAGTTTACTGATGTCAAGCGGGAGAAAGGCCGGGGAGCTGTTTTTT
CDR3aa: CASSLLMSSGRKAGELFF

d_gene: -
v_gene: TRBV20-1
j_gene: TRBJ2-7
abundance: -
CDR3nt: TGCAGCGTCTACCGAGCAGGGGCTCCTTCCTACGAGCAGTACTTC
CDR3aa: CSVYRAGAPSYEQYF

d_gene: -
v_gene: TRBV7-9
j_gene: TRBJ1-2
abundance: -
CDR3nt: TGTGCCAGCAATGTCTGGGGGTCTAACAACTATGGCTACACCTTC
CDR3aa: CASNVWGSNNYGYTF

d_gene: -
v_gene: TRBV7-3
j_gene: TRBJ1-1
abundance: -
CDR3nt: TGTGCCAGCAGCAGGACAGCGAACACTGAAGCTTTCTTT
CDR3aa: CASSRTANTEAFF

d_gene: TRBD2
v_gene: TRBV12-3/TRBV12-4
j_gene: TRBJ2-7
abundance: -
CDR3nt: TGTGCCAGCAGTACCGGGACTAGCGGGAGCGAGCAGTACTTC
CDR3aa: CASSTGTSGSEQYF

d_gene: -
v_gene: TRBV7-9
j_gene: TRBJ1-2
abundance: few
CDR3nt: TGTGCCAGCAGCTTAGTGGATGGGAGGGGCTACACCTTC
CDR3aa: CASSLVDGRGYTF

d_gene: -
v_gene: TRBV2
j_gene: TRBJ1-2
abundance: -
CDR3nt: TGTGCCAGCAGTTTCCGGGAACTCTCCTACACCTTC
CDR3aa: CASSFRELSYTF

d_gene: -
v_gene: TRBV2
j_gene: TRBJ2-5
abundance: -
CDR3nt: TGTGCCAGCAGTGTCGGGGCCGAGACCCAGTACTTC
CDR3aa: CASSVGAETQYF

d_gene: -
v_gene: TRBV9
j_gene: TRBJ2-2
abundance: -
CDR3nt: TGTGCCAGCAGCCAAGACCACACCGGGGAGCTGTTTTTT
CDR3aa: CASSQDHTGELFF

d_gene: TRBD1
v_gene: TRBV19
j_gene: TRBJ1-2
abundance: few
CDR3nt: TGTGCCAGTAGTGTATACAGACAGGGAGGTGACTATGGCTACACCTTC
CDR3aa: CASSVYRQGGDYGYTF

d_gene: TRBD1
v_gene: TRBV7-2
j_gene: TRBJ1-5
abundance: few
CDR3nt: TGTGCCAGCAGCGCACAGGGGGCCTATCAGCCCCAGCATTTT
CDR3aa: CASSAQGAYQPQHF

d_gene: -
v_gene: TRBV2
j_gene: TRBJ2-7
abundance: -
CDR3nt: TGTGCCAGCAGGGTTAATTCGCTAGGGGGAAACGAGCAGTACTTC
CDR3aa: CASRVNSLGGNEQYF

d_gene: -
v_gene: TRBV20-1
j_gene: TRBJ1-3
abundance: few
CDR3nt: TGCAGTGCTAGAGATCTATCGGGCAGGCTATCTGGAAACACCATATATTTT
CDR3aa: CSARDLSGRLSGNTIYF

d_gene: TRBD1
v_gene: TRBV25-1
j_gene: TRBJ1-2
abundance: few
CDR3nt: TGTGCCAGCAAGGACAGGGCCTATGGCTACACCTTC
CDR3aa: CASKDRAYGYTF

d_gene: TRBD1
v_gene: TRBV6-5
j_gene: TRBJ1-1
abundance: few
CDR3nt: TGTGCCAGCAGTTGGACAGGGATGAACACTGAAGCTTTCTTT
CDR3aa: CASSWTGMNTEAFF

d_gene: TRBD1
v_gene: TRBV6-5
j_gene: TRBJ2-7
abundance: -
CDR3nt: TGTGCCAGCAGTTACGGGACAGGGATCTACGAGCAGTACTTC
CDR3aa: CASSYGTGIYEQYF

d_gene: -
v_gene: TRBV10-3
j_gene: TRBJ2-3
abundance: -
CDR3nt: TGTGCCATCAGTGGACTAGTAAGGGATACGCAGTATTTT
CDR3aa: CAISGLVRDTQYF

d_gene: -
v_gene: TRBV6-4
j_gene: TRBJ2-7
abundance: -
CDR3nt: TGTGCCAGCAGCCTTAGTCCGGGGCGCTGCGAGCAGTACTTC
CDR3aa: CASSLSPGRCEQYF

d_gene: TRBD2
v_gene: TRBV6-5
j_gene: TRBJ2-7
abundance: few
CDR3nt: TGTGCCAGCAGTTCGGCCGAGCGGGGAGCCTACGAGCAGTACTTC
CDR3aa: CASSSAERGAYEQYF

d_gene: -
v_gene: TRBV20-1
j_gene: TRBJ1-5
abundance: -
CDR3nt: TGCAGTGCTAGAGGATTCGGAGGGGGCAATCAGCCCCAGCATTTT
CDR3aa: CSARGFGGGNQPQHF

d_gene: TRBD2
v_gene: TRBV20-1
j_gene: TRBJ2-3
abundance: -
CDR3nt: TGCAGTGCCACTAATCGACTAGCGGGGAGGGATACGCAGTATTTT
CDR3aa: CSATNRLAGRDTQYF